Below, one T cell receptor beta chain is given with its context. These data belong to a study of monozygotic twins with cystic fibrosis. Data came from immunoSEQ multiplex PCR; TCRdb stores just in-frame clones and leaves some out. This table has 20,000 or so clones, approximately 97% appearing once. Trimming stripped 1 base from V and 3 bases from J, with 8 bases between. The V gene's germline CDR1 is SQVTM and CDR2 ANQGSEA. This CDR3 is built from 13 residues. Material for sequencing was blood. This chain joins TRBV29-1 and TRBJ2-3; D not certain. The TCR sequence derives from a woman in her twenties or thirties with cystic fibrosis. CDR3 in DNA: TGCAGCGTTGAAGCCTTACTGACAGATACGCAGTATTTT. This encodes CSVEALLTDTQYF.